These 23 T cell receptor beta chains originate from one sample sequenced in a study of CD8 T cells in Susac syndrome. RNA in amounts of about 0.5 to 1 ug was reverse transcribed with random hexamers. TCRdb reprocessed the immunoSEQ multiplex PCR reads with MiXCR, giving one entry per CDR3 protein. Of 160,000 or so distinct CDR3 sequences in the sample, around 95% were seen once. The source material was CD4+ T cells from PBMCs. These receptors all stem from a human donor in good health.

The V gene is TRBV20-1, the J gene TRBJ1-5; D might be TRBD1 (5 bases). This CDR3 spans 14 amino acids. The V gene lost 3 bases and the J gene lost 7 bases, with 16 bases spanning the gap. Germline-derived CDR1 and CDR2 are DFQATT and SNEGSKA (reference sequence). The CDR3 DNA is TGCAGTGCTAGCGGGACCGCGCCAGGACAGCCCCAGCATTTT. Translation: CSASGTAPGQPQHF.

This chain connects TRBV12-3 or TRBV12-4 to TRBJ2-7, with D tentatively TRBD2 (6 bases). V was pared by 3 bases and J by 0 bases, with 9 bases between. This CDR3 comprises 14 residues. CDR3 nucleotide sequence: TGTGCCAGCAGTTTTGGGGGGATCTCCTACGAGCAGTACTTC. It codes for CASSFGGISYEQYF.

V usage is TRBV3-1 and J usage is TRBJ2-5; TRBD2 matches at 13 bases. Germline CDR1 and CDR2: LGHDT and YNNKEL (reference sequence). The CDR3 sequence is 17 residues long. V trimming: 4 bases; J trimming: 2 bases; junction bases outside the gene matches: 7. For the CDR3, the DNA is TGTGCCAGCAGCCGTGGGACTAGCGGGGCCCCTCAAGAGACCCAGTACTTC. This gives the protein CASSRGTSGAPQETQYF.

V gene TRBV6-6 combines with J gene TRBJ1-6; possible D gene TRBD1, 6 bases. In germline, CDR1 is MNHNY, CDR2 SVGAGI (reference sequence). Trimming left V 10 bases short and J 7 bases short, with 17 bases between. CDR3 length equals 14 residues. The CDR3 bases are TGTGCCAACACCGCTGGACAGCAAAATTCACCCCTCCACTTT. It codes for CANTAGQQNSPLHF.

This clonotype was seen a handful of times. This chain connects TRBV7-9 to TRBJ2-7, with 8 positions matching TRBD1. The CDR3 contains 13 residues. The germline V gene has CDR1 SEHNR and CDR2 FQNEAQ (reference sequence). The V segment lost 8 bases and the J segment 1 base; nucleotides outside the gene matches: 4. This CDR3 reads CASGTGGSYEQYF. CDR3 nucleotides: TGTGCCAGCGGCACAGGGGGATCCTACGAGCAGTACTTC.

This chain connects TRBV29-1 to TRBJ2-6, with D perhaps TRBD2 (5 bases). The CDR3 has 17 residues. Trimming took off 4 bases at V and 4 bases at J, with 20 bases between the two ends. CDR1 and CDR2 from the germline V gene are SQVTM and ANQGSEA. Here the CDR3 DNA reads TGCAGCGTTGTTTTCTTTTCGGAGGATAGCGGGGCCAACGTCCTGACTTTC. Translated: CSVVFFSEDSGANVLTF.

The chain couples TRBV7-9 to TRBJ1-2, with D perhaps TRBD1 (5 bases). Germline values: CDR1 SEHNR, CDR2 FQNEAQ (reference sequence). Trimming removed 5 bases at V and 7 bases at J, with 14 bases between. The CDR3 is made up of 13 amino acids. CDR3 loop: CASSRTQGPGYTF. In DNA, the CDR3 is TGTGCCAGCAGCCGGACCCAGGGACCTGGCTACACCTTC.

The chain combines TRBV3-1 with TRBJ1-1, with TRBD1 as a possible D gene (6 bases). Between the trimmed V and J ends, which lost 7 bases and 1 base, there was a span of 19 bases. The CDR3 length is 16 residues. CDR1 and CDR2 (germline): LGHDT, YNNKEL (reference sequence). The chain's CDR3 is CASTRAGAAQNTEAFF. In DNA, the CDR3 is TGTGCCAGCACCCGGGCAGGGGCCGCACAGAACACTGAAGCTTTCTTT.

The genes are TRBV12-3 or TRBV12-4 and TRBJ2-7, with 7 bases fitting TRBD1. CDR3 length equals 15 residues. Trimming cost V 5 bases and J 0 bases; bases outside gene matches: 7. CDR3 sequence reads: CASSRTGPSSYEQYF. The CDR3 DNA follows: TGTGCCAGCAGTAGGACAGGTCCTAGCTCCTACGAGCAGTACTTC.

The CDR3 nucleotides are TGTGCCAGTAGTATAGGGGCCGAGCAGTACTTC. It yields the protein CASSIGAEQYF. The V gene is TRBV19, the J gene TRBJ2-7; no firm D call. The CDR3 totals 11 residues. CDR1 LNHDA and CDR2 SQIVND come from the germline V gene (reference sequence). V shed 1 base and J shed 6 bases, with 4 bases lying between them.

The chain employs TRBV2 and TRBJ2-3; no firm D call. Germline CDR1 reads SNHLY; CDR2 reads FYNNEI. This CDR3 contains 18 residues. With 1 base removed from V and 0 bases from J, the gap between germline ends came to 17 bases. CDR3 nucleotides: TGTGCCAGCAGTGAAGATTGGGTAAAAGCAACTAGCACAGATACGCAGTATTTT. Translating gives CASSEDWVKATSTDTQYF.

This chain connects TRBV3-1 to TRBJ1-2; D is unresolved. The germline V gene encodes CDR1 LGHDT and CDR2 YNNKEL (reference sequence). The CDR3 has 14 residues. V was clipped by 0 bases and J by 6 bases, with 11 bases between them. The CDR3 DNA reads as TGTGCCAGCAGCCAAGACTACCATGGCGATGGCTACACCTTC. Its translation is CASSQDYHGDGYTF.

The chain is built from TRBV7-3 and TRBJ1-1, with unresolved D. This CDR3 has 15 residues. Germline values: CDR1 SGHTA, CDR2 FQGTGA. V was cut by 5 bases and J by 1 base, with 14 bases left in between. The CDR3 coding sequence is TGTGCCAGCAGCCACGATGGGCAGACGAACACTGAAGCTTTCTTT. Its protein is CASSHDGQTNTEAFF.

CDR3 DNA sequence: TGCAGCGTTGATTCAGGGGTAGGGCGCCAAGAGACCCAGTACTTC. It codes for CSVDSGVGRQETQYF. This chain links TRBV29-1 with TRBJ2-5, with a possible D match to TRBD1 (6 bases). V was clipped by 3 bases and J by 1 base, with 15 bases between them. The CDR3 is made up of 15 amino acids. Germline V CDR1 and CDR2: SQVTM, ANQGSEA.

This sequence joins TRBV5-1 and TRBJ2-2, with TRBD1 matching 7 bases. V dropped 1 base and J dropped 3; count of bases not matched to a gene: 3. Per the germline V gene, CDR1 is SGHRS and CDR2 is YFSETQ. CDR3 length: 15 residues. The CDR3 DNA reads TGCGCCAGCAGCTTGTTGCAGGGGGACACCGGGGAGCTGTTTTTT. Its translation: CASSLLQGDTGELFF.

The V and J genes are TRBV20-1 and TRBJ2-5; 11 bases fit TRBD1. The V gene's germline CDR1 is DFQATT and CDR2 SNEGSKA (reference sequence). With V trimmed by 1 base and J by 0 bases, 7 bases remained unmatched. The CDR3 has 17 residues. This CDR3 is CSARVAGDRGYQETQYF. CDR3 nucleotides: TGCAGTGCTAGAGTAGCGGGGGACAGGGGGTACCAAGAGACCCAGTACTTC.

This chain links TRBV10-3 with TRBJ2-7; D tentatively reads TRBD1 or TRBD2 (6 bases each). Per the germline V gene, CDR1 is ENHRY and CDR2 is SYGVKD. This CDR3 comprises 15 residues. With 6 bases removed from V and 4 bases from J, the gap between germline ends came to 19 bases. The CDR3 region is CAIRSFGGGRYEQYF. CDR3 nucleotide sequence: TGTGCCATCAGGTCATTTGGAGGGGGGAGGTACGAGCAGTACTTC.

The chain has TRBV29-1 and TRBJ1-2; no definite D call. CDR1 is SQVTM, CDR2 ANQGSEA, per germline. With 3 bases removed from V and 3 bases from J, the gap between germline ends came to 11 bases. The CDR3 consists of 13 residues. CDR3 region: CSVEGSGDYGYTF. The CDR3, as DNA: TGCAGCGTTGAGGGCAGCGGCGACTATGGCTACACCTTC.

The rearrangement links TRBV12-3 or TRBV12-4 to TRBJ1-3; D may be TRBD1 (5 bases). V was pared by 8 bases and J by 3 bases, with 20 bases between. There are 16 residues in the CDR3. The CDR3 bases are TGTGCCAGCGCCCCTGGACACTCTAAGGGTGGAAACACCATATATTTT. Its protein product is CASAPGHSKGGNTIYF.

This clonotype was detected once. The chain carries TRBV6-1 and TRBJ1-6; D may be TRBD1 (6 bases). The CDR3 contains 14 residues. Germline V gene lookup returns CDR1 MNHNS and CDR2 SASEGT. V was trimmed by 10 bases and J by 8 bases, leaving 18 bases between them. CDR3 amino acids: CATHLQGAHSPLHF. CDR3 sequence (DNA): TGTGCCACGCACTTACAGGGAGCTCATTCACCCCTCCACTTT.

The chain joins TRBV19 to TRBJ1-4; TRBD1 is a possible D gene (5 bases). CDR3 length: 15 amino acids. Germline CDR1 and CDR2: LNHDA and SQIVND (reference sequence). V gave up 3 bases and J gave up 6 bases, with 14 bases separating them. Here the CDR3 reads CASSISGTVDEKLFF. The CDR3 nucleotides are TGTGCCAGTAGTATCTCGGGGACGGTCGATGAAAAACTGTTTTTT.

The rearrangement joins TRBV29-1 to TRBJ2-7; D is unclear. The CDR3 loop spans 11 amino acids. The V and J ends lost 4 bases and 1 base respectively, with 5 bases between them. Per germline, CDR1 SQVTM and CDR2 ANQGSEA. As DNA, the CDR3 is TGCAGCGTTGTCGAATCCTACGAGCAGTACTTC. Protein product: CSVVESYEQYF.

The chain links TRBV5-1 to TRBJ2-1; 8 nucleotides line up with TRBD1. From germline, CDR1 is SGHRS and CDR2 YFSETQ. Losses at the gene ends were 4 bases for V and 0 bases for J; bases not matched to a gene: 6. CDR3 length: 16 residues. This chain's CDR3 is CASSITGGSSYNEQFF. Written as DNA, the CDR3 is TGCGCCAGCAGCATCACAGGGGGTAGCTCCTACAATGAGCAGTTCTTC.